This TCR beta chain was captured by sequencing in a study of early T cells in non-severe SARS-CoV-2 infection. TCRdb ran MiXCR on the 5' RACE reads and lists one entry per CDR3 protein. The table records just over 95,000 distinct CDR3 sequences, 11% of them present only once. CDR1 is SGHDN, CDR2 FVKESK, per germline. This CDR3 is built from 15 residues. V was pared by 6 bases and J by 4 bases, with 9 bases of the junction left unmatched. This clonotype was counted at least ten times. The TCR comes from an adult who was a healthcare worker with PCR-confirmed SARS-CoV-2 infection or an uninfected control (not recorded which). This material consisted of whole blood, taken at baseline. The chain uses TRBV14 and TRBJ2-1; 7 nucleotides align to TRBD1. CDR3 in amino acids: CASSSLDRDYNEQFF. Here the CDR3 DNA reads TGTGCCAGCAGTAGCCTTGACAGGGATTACAATGAGCAGTTCTTC.